Following are 5 T cell receptor beta chains from one sample sequenced in a study of blood T cell repertoires in COVID-19. Profiled with immunoSEQ multiplex PCR; TCRdb holds only in-frame clones, not every one. Seen here are roughly 59,000 clones, about 81% observed once, and the top ten hold 15% to 17%. Input material: peripheral blood. The receptors shown here come from an elderly man with acute or convalescent COVID-19.

The chain links TRBV5-1 to TRBJ1-5; maybe TRBD1 (5 bases). Germline V gene lookup returns CDR1 SGHRS and CDR2 YFSETQ. The CDR3 covers 15 residues. Trimming stripped 6 bases from V and 0 bases from J, with 13 bases between. In nucleotides, the CDR3 is TGCGCCAGCAAACCGACAGTCTATAGCAATCAGCCCCAGCATTTT. It yields the protein CASKPTVYSNQPQHF. Using reference TRBV5-1 and TRBJ1-5 for the parts outside the CDR3, the full variable domain is KAGVTQTPRYLIKTRGQQVTLSCSPISGHRSVSWYQQTPGQGLQFLFEYFSETQRNKGNFPGRFSGRQFSNSRSEMNVSTLELGDSALYLCASKPTVYSNQPQHFGDGTRLSIL.

V is TRBV7-3 and J is TRBJ2-3; 11 bases align to TRBD2. Germline V lookup: CDR1 SGHTA, CDR2 FQGTGA. The CDR3 contains 14 residues. Trimming took 4 bases from V and 4 from J; bases not matched to a gene: 1. In DNA, the CDR3 is TGTGCCAGCAGCTCTAGCGGGGGGCCAGATACGCAGTATTTT. Its translation: CASSSSGGPDTQYF.

The chain carries TRBV4-3 and TRBJ1-5, with TRBD1 matching 7 bases. The germline gives CDR1 LGHNA, CDR2 YSLEER. The CDR3 runs 15 residues. With 0 bases clipped from V and 3 bases from J, the junction kept 2 bases outside the gene matches. The CDR3: CASSQDRGLNQPQHF. CDR3 coding DNA: TGCGCCAGCAGCCAAGATAGGGGGCTCAATCAGCCCCAGCATTTT.

The gene calls are TRBV4-1 and TRBJ2-3, with 9 bases aligning to TRBD1. The CDR3 is 18 amino acids. With V trimmed by 1 base and J by 6 bases, 14 bases remained unmatched. Germline lookup yields CDR1 MGHRA and CDR2 YSYEKL. The CDR3 spells CASSQAYLLDRGRDTQYF. CDR3 bases: TGCGCCAGCAGCCAAGCTTACCTCCTGGACAGGGGTAGGGATACGCAGTATTTT.

The J gene is TRBJ2-5, the V gene TRBV4-3; TRBD1 is a possible D gene (5 bases). The V end lost 0 bases, the J end lost 5 bases, and 19 bases lay between the germline ends. The CDR3 has 17 residues. Germline V gives CDR1 LGHNA, CDR2 YSLEER. DNA for the CDR3: TGCGCCAGCAGCCAAGATCCAGGGAATTGGGAAGTTGAGACCCAGTACTTC. This encodes CASSQDPGNWEVETQYF.